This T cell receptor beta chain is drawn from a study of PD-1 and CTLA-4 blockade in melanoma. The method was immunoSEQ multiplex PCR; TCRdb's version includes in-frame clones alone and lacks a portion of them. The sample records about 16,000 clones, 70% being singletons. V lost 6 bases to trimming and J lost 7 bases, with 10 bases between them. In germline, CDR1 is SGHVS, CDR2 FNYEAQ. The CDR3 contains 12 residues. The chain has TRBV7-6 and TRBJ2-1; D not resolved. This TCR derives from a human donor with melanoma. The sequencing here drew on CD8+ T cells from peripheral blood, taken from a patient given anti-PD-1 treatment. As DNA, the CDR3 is TGTGCCAGCAGGACCGATTGGAATGAGCAGTTCTTC. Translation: CASRTDWNEQFF.